The 32 T cell receptor beta chains given below trace back to one sample, sequenced in a study of blood T cell repertoires in COVID-19. The protocol was immunoSEQ multiplex PCR, while the TCRdb copy is restricted to in-frame clones and leaves out a portion. The data contain around 190,000 clones, about 86% of them seen just once; the ten biggest clones take up more than 7.5%. Sequencing was performed on peripheral blood. These receptors came from a man aged 45-65 years with active or convalescent COVID-19.

This chain uses TRBV5-1 with TRBJ2-5, with 9 nucleotides matching TRBD2. The trim removed 4 bases at V and 5 bases at J, leaving 12 bases unmatched. The length of the CDR3 is 16 residues. Germline V lookup: CDR1 SGHRS, CDR2 YFSETQ. The CDR3, as DNA: TGCGCCAGCAGCCCCTCGGCGGGAGGGCCGGGGGAGACCCAGTACTTC. It is translated as CASSPSAGGPGETQYF.

This clone was observed a few times. The gene calls are TRBV7-6 and TRBJ1-4; D call uncertain. Trimming took off 5 bases at V and 5 bases at J, with 15 bases between the two ends. Germline V lookup: CDR1 SGHVS, CDR2 FNYEAQ. The CDR3 has 15 amino acids. CDR3 amino acids: CASSPQVSGNEKLFF. The CDR3 nucleotides are TGTGCCAGCAGCCCCCAGGTCTCAGGAAATGAAAAACTGTTTTTT.

This chain links TRBV28 with TRBJ1-2, with D possibly matching TRBD1 (5 bases). CDR3 size: 13 residues. V lost 6 bases and J 8 bases, leaving 16 bases between the germline ends. Looked up from germline, CDR1 is MDHEN and CDR2 is SYDVKM. The CDR3 sequence is CASSPDTYGGYTF. The DNA of the CDR3 is TGTGCCAGCAGCCCGGACACATACGGCGGCTACACCTTC.

The chain recombines TRBV5-1 with TRBJ2-5, with 12 bases identical to TRBD2. Germline V lookup: CDR1 SGHRS, CDR2 YFSETQ. The CDR3 runs to 16 residues. With 4 bases clipped from V and 1 base from J, the junction kept 5 bases outside the gene matches. CDR3 amino acids: CASSRRTSGTQETQYF. The CDR3 region has the DNA TGCGCCAGCAGCCGAAGGACTAGCGGGACCCAAGAGACCCAGTACTTC.

This CDR3 reads CATSRVAGNYGYTF. CDR3 nucleotides: TGTGCCACCAGCAGAGTTGCAGGGAACTATGGCTACACCTTC. The chain recombines TRBV15 with TRBJ1-2; D may be TRBD1 (5 bases). Per the germline V gene, CDR1 is LNHNV and CDR2 is YYDKDF (reference sequence). The CDR3 loop spans 14 amino acids. Trimming pared 1 base from V and 2 bases from J, leaving 8 bases between.

This clone is a singleton in its sample. The chain employs TRBV5-1 and TRBJ1-1, with a tentative D call TRBD1 (6 bases). The CDR3 length is 14 residues. V shed 0 bases and J shed 8 bases, with 14 bases lying between them. The germline CDR1 and CDR2 sequences are SGHRS and YFSETQ. The CDR3 protein is CASSLGTDLSEAFF. The CDR3 coding sequence is TGCGCCAGCAGCTTGGGGACAGATCTGTCCGAAGCTTTCTTT.

The chain recombines TRBV7-9 with TRBJ1-4; 7 nucleotides align to TRBD1. This CDR3 is built from 14 residues. With V trimmed by 6 bases and J by 6 bases, 7 bases remained unmatched. Germline CDR1 and CDR2: SEHNR and FQNEAQ (reference sequence). This CDR3 reads CASRKQGFDEKLFF. The CDR3 nucleotides read TGTGCCAGCAGGAAACAGGGGTTTGATGAAAAACTGTTTTTT.

The chain has TRBV11-2 and TRBJ2-7, with 7 bases fitting TRBD2. Looked up from germline, CDR1 is SGHAT and CDR2 is FQNNGV. The CDR3 runs to 14 residues. V was pared by 4 bases and J by 6 bases, with 9 bases of the junction left unmatched. The CDR3 nucleotides read TGTGCCAGCAGCTCGGGAGGAGAGAGCTCCGAGCAGTACTTC. It translates to CASSSGGESSEQYF.

The gene calls are TRBV19 and TRBJ2-1, with D possibly TRBD2 on 6 matching bases. V was clipped by 0 bases and J by 15 bases, with 18 bases between them. CDR3 size: 14 residues. Germline CDR1 reads LNHDA; CDR2 reads SQIVND (reference sequence). The DNA for the CDR3 is TGTGCCAGTAGTATAGATGGGGACGGGAGTCCTGGGTTCTTC. As protein: CASSIDGDGSPGFF.

The chain recombines TRBV6-5 with TRBJ1-3; D not certain. The germline V gene encodes CDR1 MNHEY and CDR2 SVGAGI. The CDR3 loop spans 15 amino acids. V lost 2 bases to trimming and J lost 3 bases, with 11 bases between them. As DNA, the CDR3 is TGTGCCAGCAGTTACGCGGGCGCGGATGGAAACACCATATATTTT. It yields the protein CASSYAGADGNTIYF.

This sequence joins TRBV18 and TRBJ1-1; 10 bases are a match to TRBD1. The CDR3 is made up of 14 amino acids. Germline V CDR1 and CDR2: KGHSH, LQKENI. Trimming took 4 bases from V and 7 from J; bases not matched to a gene: 6. In DNA, the CDR3 is TGTGCCAGCTCACTCCGACAGGGGGCCGGTGAAGCTTTCTTT. Its translation: CASSLRQGAGEAFF.

The genes are TRBV6-6 and TRBJ1-1; D is ambiguous. The ends were cut back, 0 bases at V and 1 base at J, with 6 bases in the middle. Germline V lookup: CDR1 MNHNY, CDR2 SVGAGI (reference sequence). There are 14 residues in the CDR3. Here the CDR3 DNA reads TGTGCCAGCAGTTACTCCGAGGGGAACACTGAAGCTTTCTTT. Translated: CASSYSEGNTEAFF.

V usage is TRBV19 and J usage is TRBJ1-5, with D uncertain. CDR3 length equals 14 residues. V shed 5 bases and J shed 11 bases, with 19 bases lying between them. Per the germline V gene, CDR1 is LNHDA and CDR2 is SQIVND (reference sequence). CDR3 in DNA: TGTGCCAGTAGTCCCGAAGCACGGTCTCCTACCCAGCATTTT. This gives the protein CASSPEARSPTQHF.

This chain links TRBV6-5 with TRBJ2-7; D is uncertain. The CDR3 has 12 residues. Germline lookup yields CDR1 MNHEY and CDR2 SVGAGI. V dropped 6 bases and J dropped 5 bases, with 11 bases sitting between them. The CDR3 bases are TGTGCCAGCAGCAAAGTCCGAGACGAGCAGTACTTC. Residues: CASSKVRDEQYF.

A single count supports this clone. The chain carries TRBV7-3 and TRBJ2-2, with D possibly matching TRBD1 (5 bases). CDR1 SGHTA and CDR2 FQGTGA come from the germline V gene. Trimming took off 5 bases at V and 4 bases at J, with 14 bases between the two ends. The CDR3 loop spans 15 amino acids. CDR3 DNA sequence: TGTGCCAGCAGCCCATCAGGACACCTCACCGGGGAGCTGTTTTTT. This codes for CASSPSGHLTGELFF.

The genes are TRBV23-1 and TRBJ2-1, with D tentatively TRBD1 (6 bases). TRBV23-1 belongs to the ORF category, with a function that is uncertain. The CDR3 runs 15 residues. V was clipped by 0 bases and J by 7 bases, with 13 bases between them. This chain's CDR3 is CASSQSEGVVNEQFF. CDR3 DNA sequence: TGCGCCAGCAGTCAATCTGAGGGGGTCGTAAATGAGCAGTTCTTC.

The chain combines TRBV19 with TRBJ1-2; D might be TRBD1 (6 bases). CDR1 and CDR2 (germline): LNHDA, SQIVND (reference sequence). The V end was cut by 7 bases, the J end by 2 bases, with 23 bases between. This CDR3 region has 17 residues. This chain's CDR3 is CASTHEITGRGNYGYTF. The CDR3, as DNA: TGTGCCAGTACCCATGAAATTACAGGGAGGGGGAACTATGGCTACACCTTC.

This chain joins TRBV6-5 and TRBJ2-1; 7 nucleotides line up with TRBD1. The ends lost 6 bases at V and 5 bases at J; junction bases unmatched: 7. The CDR3 has 14 residues. Germline V gives CDR1 MNHEY, CDR2 SVGAGI. CDR3 residues: CASRGWQGDNEQFF. CDR3 DNA sequence: TGTGCCAGCAGAGGATGGCAGGGGGACAATGAGCAGTTCTTC.

The chain is built from TRBV6-5 and TRBJ1-5, with TRBD1 identical over 11 bases. The germline V gene encodes CDR1 MNHEY and CDR2 SVGAGI. V trimming: 4 bases; J trimming: 7 bases; junction bases outside the gene matches: 9. The CDR3 covers 16 residues. CDR3 sequence reads: CASSLTGTGGRQPQHF. The CDR3 DNA reads as TGTGCCAGCAGTTTAACCGGGACAGGGGGTAGACAGCCCCAGCATTTT.

The genes are TRBV19 and TRBJ1-1, with 12 positions matching TRBD1. Germline values: CDR1 LNHDA, CDR2 SQIVND (reference sequence). The CDR3 length is 18 residues. After removal of 5 bases from V and 4 bases from J, the junction contained 14 bases not matched to a gene. The DNA of the CDR3 is TGTGCCAGTAGTCTAATGCCGGGACAGGGGGCTTCGGGCACTGAAGCTTTCTTT. This encodes CASSLMPGQGASGTEAFF.

The gene calls are TRBV7-3 and TRBJ2-7; 9 positions match TRBD1. CDR1 SGHTA and CDR2 FQGTGA come from the germline V gene. The CDR3 totals 15 residues. With 3 bases clipped from V and 2 bases from J, the junction kept 5 bases outside the gene matches. The CDR3 nucleotides are TGTGCCAGCAGCTTTGGACAGGGGACCACCTACGAGCAGTACTTC. Its protein is CASSFGQGTTYEQYF.

The chain recombines TRBV12-3 or TRBV12-4 with TRBJ2-7; maybe TRBD2 (6 bases). The CDR3 has 13 amino acids. Deletions cut 6 bases from V and 0 bases from J, with 9 bases between. The CDR3 nucleotides are TGTGCCAGCAGGGAGGGTATCTCCTACGAGCAGTACTTC. This encodes CASREGISYEQYF.

The chain joins TRBV19 to TRBJ1-5, with unresolved D. Trimming took 3 bases from V and 4 from J, leaving 10 bases between them. Germline-derived CDR1 and CDR2 are LNHDA and SQIVND (reference sequence). This CDR3 comprises 14 residues. DNA of the CDR3: TGTGCCAGTAGTATGCCCGAGAGAAATCAGCCCCAGCATTTT. Translated: CASSMPERNQPQHF.

The chain carries TRBV4-1 and TRBJ1-1, with TRBD1 identical over 8 bases. CDR1 is MGHRA, CDR2 YSYEKL, per germline. This CDR3 is built from 17 residues. Germline trimming cut 0 bases from V and 0 bases from J; bases unmatched to any gene: 6. The CDR3 here is CASSQDPRGRMNTEAFF. As DNA, the CDR3 is TGCGCCAGCAGCCAAGATCCCAGGGGGCGCATGAACACTGAAGCTTTCTTT.

This clone was counted a single time. The rearrangement links TRBV3-1 (or the pseudogene TRBV3-2) to TRBJ1-2; D unclear. The CDR3 contains 14 residues. Trimming pared 0 bases from V and 8 bases from J, leaving 13 bases between. Germline assignment: CDR1 LGHDT and CDR2 YNNKEL (reference sequence). CDR3 nucleotide sequence: TGTGCCAGCAGCCAAGATTTGTCTACTCGGGGCTACACCTTC. Amino acids: CASSQDLSTRGYTF.

J is TRBJ2-7 and V is TRBV19; D might be TRBD2 (5 bases). The CDR3 runs to 13 residues. The V gene's germline CDR1 is LNHDA and CDR2 SQIVND (reference sequence). Deletions cut 6 bases from V and 2 bases from J, with 11 bases between. The CDR3 DNA reads as TGTGCCAGTAGCACCGGGAAAACCTACGAGCAGTACTTC. It encodes CASSTGKTYEQYF.

The genes are TRBV7-9 and TRBJ2-1, with 11 nucleotides matching TRBD2. CDR3 length equals 15 residues. The germline CDR1 and CDR2 sequences are SEHNR and FQNEAQ (reference sequence). J lost 5 bases, V lost 2 bases, and 2 bases had no gene match. In nucleotides, the CDR3 is TGTGCCAGCAGCTTATTGGGACTAGCGGACAATGAGCAGTTCTTC. Protein: CASSLLGLADNEQFF. The variable domain in full, with the rest retrieved from reference TRBV7-9 and TRBJ2-1, is DTGVSQNPRHKITKRGQNVTFRCDPISEHNRLYWYRQTLGQGPEFLTYFQNEAQLEKSRLLSDRFSAERPKGSFSTLEIQRTEQGDSAMYLCASSLLGLADNEQFFGPGTRLTVL.

The genes are TRBV2 and TRBJ2-7; TRBD2 matches at 8 bases. The CDR3 consists of 14 residues. CDR1 is SNHLY and CDR2 is FYNNEI in the germline V gene. Trimming cost V 8 bases and J 2 bases; bases outside gene matches: 8. CDR3 bases: TGTGCCAGCGCCAGAGCGGGGGCCGCCTACGAGCAGTACTTC. Translating gives CASARAGAAYEQYF.

The chain is built from TRBV6-5 and TRBJ2-7; TRBD1 aligns across 9 bases. Trimming cost V 4 bases and J 2 bases; bases outside gene matches: 9. CDR1 and CDR2 from the germline V gene are MNHEY and SVGAGI. This CDR3 region has 16 residues. The CDR3, as DNA: TGTGCCAGCAGTTCCTATCAACAGGGGGCCACCTACGAGCAGTACTTC. As protein: CASSSYQQGATYEQYF.

This clone was seen repeatedly, ten times or more. The genes are TRBV7-9 and TRBJ2-6; maybe TRBD1 (5 bases). Germline values: CDR1 SEHNR, CDR2 FQNEAQ (reference sequence). This CDR3 is built from 16 residues. The germline V and J ends were trimmed by 3 bases and 5 bases, with 14 bases remaining between them. The CDR3 bases are TGTGCCAGCAGCTTCCCGGGTCAGGGTAGGGCCAACGTCCTGACTTTC. As protein: CASSFPGQGRANVLTF.

The gene calls are TRBV6-5 and TRBJ2-5; tentatively, D is TRBD1 (5 bases). Germline CDR1 reads MNHEY; CDR2 reads SVGAGI. The CDR3 covers 14 residues. Deletions cut 6 bases from V and 1 base from J, with 12 bases between. The CDR3 sequence is CASSFGQIQETQYF. The CDR3 nucleotides read TGTGCCAGCAGCTTTGGACAAATCCAAGAGACCCAGTACTTC.

The count of this clone is one. The rearrangement links TRBV2 to TRBJ2-7, with unresolved D. Germline values: CDR1 SNHLY, CDR2 FYNNEI. CDR3 size: 14 residues. V dropped 0 bases and J dropped 2 bases, with 8 bases sitting between them. In nucleotides, the CDR3 is TGTGCCAGCAGTGAAGCCCAGTGGCCCTACGAGCAGTACTTC. This translates into CASSEAQWPYEQYF.